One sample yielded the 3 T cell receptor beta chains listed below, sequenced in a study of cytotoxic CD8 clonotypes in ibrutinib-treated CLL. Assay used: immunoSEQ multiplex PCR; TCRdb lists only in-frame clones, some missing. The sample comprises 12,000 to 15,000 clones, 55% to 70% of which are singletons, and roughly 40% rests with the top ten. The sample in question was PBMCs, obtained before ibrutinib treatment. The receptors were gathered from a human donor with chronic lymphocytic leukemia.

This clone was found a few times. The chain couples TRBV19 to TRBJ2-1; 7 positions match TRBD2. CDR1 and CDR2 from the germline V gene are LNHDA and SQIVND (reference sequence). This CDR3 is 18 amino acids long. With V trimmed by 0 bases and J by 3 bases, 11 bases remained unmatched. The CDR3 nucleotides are TGTGCCAGTAGTATAGAAGGAGGGGAAGCGGGGTACTACAATGAGCAGTTCTTC. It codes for CASSIEGGEAGYYNEQFF.

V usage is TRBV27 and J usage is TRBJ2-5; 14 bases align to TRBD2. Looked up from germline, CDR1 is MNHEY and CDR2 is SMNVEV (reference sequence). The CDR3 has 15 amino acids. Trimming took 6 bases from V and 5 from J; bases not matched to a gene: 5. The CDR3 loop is CASRTSGGVGETQYF. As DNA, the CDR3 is TGTGCCAGCAGGACTAGCGGGGGGGTCGGGGAGACCCAGTACTTC.

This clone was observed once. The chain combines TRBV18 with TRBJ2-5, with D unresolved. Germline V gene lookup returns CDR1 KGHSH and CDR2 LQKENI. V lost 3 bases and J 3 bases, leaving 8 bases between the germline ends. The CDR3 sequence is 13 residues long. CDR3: CASSPGSKETQYF. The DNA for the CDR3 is TGTGCCAGCTCACCGGGTAGCAAAGAGACCCAGTACTTC.